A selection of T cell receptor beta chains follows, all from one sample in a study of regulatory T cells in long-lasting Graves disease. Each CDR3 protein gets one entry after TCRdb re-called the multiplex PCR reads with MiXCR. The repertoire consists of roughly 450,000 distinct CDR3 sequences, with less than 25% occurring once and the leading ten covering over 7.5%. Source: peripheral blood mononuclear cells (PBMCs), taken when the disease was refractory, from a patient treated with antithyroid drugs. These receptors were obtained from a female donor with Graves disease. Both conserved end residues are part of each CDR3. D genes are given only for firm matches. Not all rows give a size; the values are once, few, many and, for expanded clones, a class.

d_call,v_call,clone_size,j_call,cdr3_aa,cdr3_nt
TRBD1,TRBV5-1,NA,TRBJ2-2,CASSLSQGAYTGELFF,TGCGCCAGCAGCTTGTCTCAGGGGGCGTACACCGGGGAGCTGTTTTTT
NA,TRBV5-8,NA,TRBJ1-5,CASSYAGVRQPQHF,TGTGCCAGCAGCTACGCCGGGGTGAGACAGCCCCAGCATTTT
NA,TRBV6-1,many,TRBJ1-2,CASSPTGNYGYTF,TGTGCCAGCAGTCCCACAGGGAACTATGGCTACACCTTC
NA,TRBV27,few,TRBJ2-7,CASSSPGGSREQYF,TGTGCCAGCAGTTCCCCAGGAGGCAGTCGGGAGCAGTACTTC
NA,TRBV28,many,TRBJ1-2,CASSLMGFRTSQKGNYGYTF,TGTGCCAGCAGTTTAATGGGATTTAGGACATCTCAGAAAGGAAACTATGGCTACACCTTC
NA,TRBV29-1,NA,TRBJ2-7,CSVAVAGVHPYEQYF,TGCAGCGTTGCTGTCGCAGGGGTTCACCCCTACGAGCAGTACTTC
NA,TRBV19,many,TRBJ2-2,CASSIGSLTSTGELFF,TGTGCCAGTAGTATTGGGTCTCTGACGAGTACCGGGGAGCTGTTTTTT
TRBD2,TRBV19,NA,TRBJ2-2,CASTETSGRTNTGELFF,TGTGCCAGTACTGAGACTAGCGGGAGGACGAACACCGGGGAGCTGTTTTTT
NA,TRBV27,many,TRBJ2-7,CASSSGHTGEQYF,TGTGCCAGCAGTTCAGGGCATACGGGCGAGCAGTACTTC
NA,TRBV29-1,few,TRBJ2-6,CSVVTGFGANVLTF,TGCAGCGTTGTAACAGGGTTCGGGGCCAACGTCCTGACTTTC
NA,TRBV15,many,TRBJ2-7,CATSTLLHEQYF,TGTGCCACCAGCACCCTCCTTCACGAGCAGTACTTC
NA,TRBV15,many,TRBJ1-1,CATKGTTLNTEAFF,TGTGCCACCAAGGGGACAACCTTGAACACTGAAGCTTTCTTT
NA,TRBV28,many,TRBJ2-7,CASSFLGNYEQYF,TGTGCCAGCAGTTTTCTGGGGAACTACGAGCAGTACTTC
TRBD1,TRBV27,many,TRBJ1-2,CASREQGARGYTF,TGTGCCAGCAGGGAACAGGGGGCGAGGGGCTACACCTTC
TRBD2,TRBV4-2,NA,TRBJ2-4,CASSQGIPGGGAKNIQYF,TGTGCCAGCAGCCAAGGAATCCCGGGGGGGGGAGCCAAAAACATTCAGTACTTC
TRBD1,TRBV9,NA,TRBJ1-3,CASSDPGQGAAGNTIYF,TGTGCCAGCAGCGACCCGGGACAGGGGGCTGCTGGAAACACCATATATTTT
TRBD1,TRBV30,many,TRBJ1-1,CACQTGLDTEAFF,TGTGCCTGCCAGACAGGGCTGGACACTGAAGCTTTCTTT
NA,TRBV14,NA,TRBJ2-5,CASSPGRRLKTQYF,TGTGCCAGCAGCCCGGGGAGAAGGTTGAAGACCCAGTACTTC
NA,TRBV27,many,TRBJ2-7,CASRTVGGSYEQYF,TGTGCCAGCAGGACGGTGGGGGGTTCCTACGAGCAGTACTTC
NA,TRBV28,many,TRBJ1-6,CASSPLTYSPLHF,TGTGCCAGCAGTCCACTGACGTATTCACCCCTCCACTTT
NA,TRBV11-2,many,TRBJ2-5,CASSLVWTTQETQYF,TGTGCCAGCAGCTTAGTCTGGACAACCCAAGAGACCCAGTACTTC
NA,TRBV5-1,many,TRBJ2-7,CASSTLDSSREQYF,TGCGCCAGCAGCACTTTGGACAGTTCAAGGGAGCAGTACTTC
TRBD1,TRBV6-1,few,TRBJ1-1,CASRIRQGAPNTEAFF,TGTGCCAGCAGAATACGACAGGGGGCTCCGAACACTGAAGCTTTCTTT
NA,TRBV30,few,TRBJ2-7,CAWSTDRYEQYF,TGTGCCTGGAGTACGGACCGCTACGAGCAGTACTTC
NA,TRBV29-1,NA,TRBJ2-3,CSVEGDVAGSPTDTQYF,TGCAGCGTTGAGGGGGACGTGGCGGGTTCCCCCACAGATACGCAGTATTTT
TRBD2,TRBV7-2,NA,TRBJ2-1,CASSLARGDSYNEQFF,TGTGCCAGCAGCTTAGCGCGGGGGGACTCCTACAATGAGCAGTTCTTC
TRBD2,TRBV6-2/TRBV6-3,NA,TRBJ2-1,CASSYSSGGEQFF,TGTGCCAGCAGTTACTCTAGCGGGGGTGAGCAGTTCTTC
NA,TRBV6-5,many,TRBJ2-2,CASSYSAADTGELFF,TGTGCCAGCAGTTACTCGGCAGCAGACACCGGGGAGCTGTTTTTT
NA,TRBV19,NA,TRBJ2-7,CASRGEDEQYF,TGTGCCAGTAGGGGGGAGGACGAGCAGTACTTC
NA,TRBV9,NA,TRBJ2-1,CASRGTGHEQFF,TGTGCCAGCAGAGGTACTGGTCATGAGCAGTTCTTC
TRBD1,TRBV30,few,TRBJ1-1,CASYRGGMNTEAFF,TGTGCCTCATACAGGGGGGGGATGAACACTGAAGCTTTCTTT
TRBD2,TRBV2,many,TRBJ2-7,CASSDPGTSGNYEQYF,TGTGCCAGCAGTGATCCCGGGACTAGCGGGAACTACGAGCAGTACTTC
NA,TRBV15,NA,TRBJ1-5,CATSRDSDGWGNQPQHF,TGTGCCACCAGCAGAGATTCAGATGGATGGGGCAATCAGCCCCAGCATTTT
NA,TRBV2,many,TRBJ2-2,CASSAPRGTTGELFF,TGTGCCAGCAGTGCCCCCCGAGGGACGACCGGGGAGCTGTTTTTT
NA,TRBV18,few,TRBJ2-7,CASSPIGTPLGYEQYF,TGTGCCAGCTCACCGATCGGGACCCCACTTGGCTACGAGCAGTACTTC
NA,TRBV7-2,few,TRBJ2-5,CASSLLGPSAQETQYF,TGTGCCAGCAGCTTACTCGGCCCTAGCGCCCAAGAGACCCAGTACTTC